The T cell receptor beta chain under discussion was sequenced for a study of blood T cell repertoires in COVID-19. The CDR3 runs to 15 residues. From germline, CDR1 is SGHKS and CDR2 YYEKEE (reference sequence). The ends lost 3 bases at V and 2 bases at J; junction bases unmatched: 6. TCRdb's table, derived via immunoSEQ multiplex PCR, lists solely in-frame clones and lacks some. The table lists approximately 500,000 clones, roughly 89% of them singletons, with 7.5% to 9% in the top ten. During active infection, Seattle patients enrolled and were then monitored through disease. Sequencing input: peripheral blood. The TCR was taken from a woman aged 45-65 years with COVID-19, enrolled during active disease. V usage is TRBV5-5 and J usage is TRBJ2-3, with 7 bases lining up with TRBD2. As DNA, the CDR3 is TGTGCCAGCAGCTCGATCGGGGGGAACACAGATACGCAGTATTTT. Translating gives CASSSIGGNTDTQYF.